One and the same sample provided the 9 T cell receptor beta chains below, sequenced in a study of spatial heterogeneity in lung cancer. Whole-study findings and limits: How many expanded intratumoral alpha and beta TCRs were present tracked the tumor mutation count, which was a count of nonsynonymous mutations.

The time point here: sample taken at primary tumor resection. TCRdb reprocessed the 5' RACE reads with MiXCR, giving one entry per CDR3 protein. The sample has some 96,000 distinct CDR3 sequences; 4.4% are singletons. No antigen has been identified for these receptors. The sequencing used lung tumor tissue, collected at surgery. Every receptor here comes from a male donor with early-stage non-small cell lung cancer.

CDR3 region: CASSLTEGPQHF. CDR3 DNA: TGTGCCAGCAGCTTAACAGAGGGGCCACAGCATTTT. V and J are TRBV7-2 and TRBJ1-5; a possible D gene is TRBD1 (5 bases). Trimming removed 2 bases at V and 13 bases at J, with 12 bases between. The CDR3 covers 12 residues. Germline-derived CDR1 and CDR2 are SGHTA and FQGNSA.

This chain joins TRBV5-1 and TRBJ1-2; D ambiguous. Trimming removed 4 bases at V and 4 bases at J, with 17 bases between. Germline V gene sequence: CDR1 SGHRS, CDR2 YFSETQ. CDR3 size: 15 residues. CDR3 in amino acids: CASSPNSGTPYGYTF. DNA of the CDR3: TGCGCCAGCAGCCCAAACAGCGGAACCCCCTATGGCTACACCTTC.

The chain has TRBV4-2 and TRBJ1-5; 9 bases align to TRBD1. This CDR3 spans 15 amino acids. Per germline, CDR1 LGHNA and CDR2 YNFKEQ. With 4 bases clipped from V and 3 bases from J, the junction kept 4 bases outside the gene matches. CDR3 sequence (DNA): TGTGCCAGCAGCCCCCGGGACAGGGACAATCAGCCCCAGCATTTT. Residues: CASSPRDRDNQPQHF.

This clonotype has ten or more counts. The chain joins TRBV11-2 to TRBJ2-5; TRBD2 might be the D (5 bases). CDR1 and CDR2 from the germline V gene are SGHAT and FQNNGV. This CDR3 region has 13 residues. V shed 7 bases and J shed 0 bases, with 9 bases lying between them. CDR3 sequence (DNA): TGTGCCAGCACCAGGACTCACCAAGAGACCCAGTACTTC. This translates into CASTRTHQETQYF. Full variable domain (remainder filled in from reference TRBV11-2 and TRBJ2-5): EAGVAQSPRYKIIEKRQSVAFWCNPISGHATLYWYQQILGQGPKLLIQFQNNGVVDDSQLPKDRFSAERLKGVDSTLKIQPAKLEDSAVYLCASTRTHQETQYFGPGTRLLVL.

This clonotype was seen a few times. J is TRBJ1-2 and V is TRBV29-1; D unresolved. V lost 3 bases and J 8 bases, leaving 16 bases between the germline ends. In germline, CDR1 is SQVTM, CDR2 ANQGSEA. The CDR3 runs to 13 residues. The CDR3, as DNA: TGCAGCGTTGAGGGTACAATAACAAACGGCTACACCTTC. It translates to CSVEGTITNGYTF.

For this clonotype: This may arise from a read error, as a much more abundant clone is one base away. The chain has TRBV12-3 or TRBV12-4 and TRBJ1-3; D is unclear. Trimming cost V 3 bases and J 12 bases, with 6 bases left between them. CDR3 length: 10 residues. CDR3 amino acids: CASSFGGIYF. CDR3 coding DNA: TGTGCCAGCAGTTTCGGAGGCATATATTTT.

This clonotype has a handful of counts. The gene calls are TRBV27 and TRBJ1-1; D might be TRBD1 (6 bases). The V end was cut by 5 bases, the J end by 3 bases, with 13 bases between. The V gene's germline CDR1 is MNHEY and CDR2 SMNVEV (reference sequence). The CDR3 is made up of 14 amino acids. The chain's CDR3 is CASSPGDSDTEAFF. Written as DNA, the CDR3 is TGTGCCAGCAGTCCAGGGGATTCGGACACTGAAGCTTTCTTT.

Ten or more counts support this clonotype. The V call is TRBV5-5, the J call TRBJ1-5; TRBD1 might be the D (5 bases). This CDR3 has 15 amino acids. The germline CDR1 and CDR2 sequences are SGHKS and YYEKEE (reference sequence). V gave up 5 bases and J gave up 4 bases, with 16 bases separating them. Here the CDR3 DNA reads TGTGCCAGCAGGGGGAGTTTAGGGGAAAATCAGCCCCAGCATTTT. Its protein is CASRGSLGENQPQHF.

Many counts were recorded for this clonotype. The chain uses TRBV5-1 and TRBJ2-3, with a possible D match to TRBD1 (5 bases). Germline CDR1 SGHRS, CDR2 YFSETQ. V gave up 3 bases and J gave up 4 bases, with 15 bases separating them. The CDR3 consists of 15 residues. CDR3 nucleotides: TGCGCCAGCAGCTCAGTGACAGACTCACCAGATACGCAGTATTTT. It encodes CASSSVTDSPDTQYF.